What follows describes a single TCR beta chain. This may be a read error, as it is one base from a much larger clone. These data belong to a study of shared clonotypes between healthy human individuals. Germline V gives CDR1 SEHNR, CDR2 FQNEAQ (reference sequence). The CDR3 loop spans 13 amino acids. Here immunoSEQ multiplex PCR was the method, and the copy in TCRdb shows in-frame clones only, minus some. The table has some 2.1 million clones, 85% to 95% seen once. V gene TRBV7-9 combines with J gene TRBJ1-4, with 7 bases matching TRBD1. Input material: naive CD4+ T cells sorted from blood. Subset: CD45RA+ positively selected. This sequence originates from a man younger than 35 in good health. The CDR3 spells CATSAQGNEKLVF. The CDR3 DNA is TGTGCCACCTCCGCACAGGGGAATGAAAAACTGGTTTTT.